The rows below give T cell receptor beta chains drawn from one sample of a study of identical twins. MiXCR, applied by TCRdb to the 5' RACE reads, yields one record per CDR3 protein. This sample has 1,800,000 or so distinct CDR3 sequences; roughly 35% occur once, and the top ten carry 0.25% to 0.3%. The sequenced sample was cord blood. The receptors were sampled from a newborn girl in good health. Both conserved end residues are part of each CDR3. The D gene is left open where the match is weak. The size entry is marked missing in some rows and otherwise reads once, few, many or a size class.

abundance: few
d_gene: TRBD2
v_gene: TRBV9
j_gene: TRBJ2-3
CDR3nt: TGTGCCAGCAGCGATCCCCTAGCGGAGAGCACAGATACGCAGTATTTT
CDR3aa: CASSDPLAESTDTQYF

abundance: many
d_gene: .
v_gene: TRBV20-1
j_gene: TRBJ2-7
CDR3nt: TGCAGTGCTAGACCAGGTTCCTACGAGCAGTACTTC
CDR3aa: CSARPGSYEQYF

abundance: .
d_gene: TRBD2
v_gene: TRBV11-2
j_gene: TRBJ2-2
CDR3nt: TGTGCCAGCAGCCCGACTAGCGGCACTTCAACCGGGGAGCTGTTTTTT
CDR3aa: CASSPTSGTSTGELFF

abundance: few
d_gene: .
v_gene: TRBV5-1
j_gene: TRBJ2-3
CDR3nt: TGCGCCAGCAGCCGCACCACAGGGATAGGAGCAGATACGCAGTATTTT
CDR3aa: CASSRTTGIGADTQYF

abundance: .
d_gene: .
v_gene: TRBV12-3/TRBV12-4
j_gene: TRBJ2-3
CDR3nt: TGTGCCAGCAGTTTAGACCCGGGTGCCCCGGCAGATACGCAGTATTTT
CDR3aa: CASSLDPGAPADTQYF

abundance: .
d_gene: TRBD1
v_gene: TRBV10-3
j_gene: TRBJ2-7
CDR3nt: TGTGCCATCAGGGACAGGAACTACGAGCAGTACTTC
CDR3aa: CAIRDRNYEQYF

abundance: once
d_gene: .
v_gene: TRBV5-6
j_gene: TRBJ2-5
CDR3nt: TGTGCCAGCAGCTTGCCGGTCACGGAGACCCAGTACTTC
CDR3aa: CASSLPVTETQYF

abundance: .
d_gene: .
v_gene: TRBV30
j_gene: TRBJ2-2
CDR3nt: TGTGCCTGGAGTGTGGATGCCGTGGCCACCGGGGAGCTGTTTTTT
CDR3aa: CAWSVDAVATGELFF

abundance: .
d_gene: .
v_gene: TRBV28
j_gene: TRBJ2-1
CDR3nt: TGTGCCAGCACTCCCCGGGATTCCTCCTACAATGAGCAGTTCTTC
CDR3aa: CASTPRDSSYNEQFF

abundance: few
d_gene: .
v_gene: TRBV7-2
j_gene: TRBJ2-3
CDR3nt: TGTGCCAGCAGCTTATTTGTGGATACGCAGTATTTT
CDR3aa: CASSLFVDTQYF

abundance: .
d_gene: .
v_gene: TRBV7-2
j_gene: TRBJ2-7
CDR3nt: TGTGCCAGCAGCTACGATCATTACGAGCAGTACTTC
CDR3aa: CASSYDHYEQYF

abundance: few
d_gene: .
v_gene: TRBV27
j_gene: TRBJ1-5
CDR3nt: TGTGCCAGCAGTTGGGACAAGAGCAATCAGCCCCAGCATTTT
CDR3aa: CASSWDKSNQPQHF

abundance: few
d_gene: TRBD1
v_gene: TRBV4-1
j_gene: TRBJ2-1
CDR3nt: TGCGCCAGCAGCCAAGGGCCACAGGGGGCTTCCAATGAGCAGTTCTTC
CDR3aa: CASSQGPQGASNEQFF

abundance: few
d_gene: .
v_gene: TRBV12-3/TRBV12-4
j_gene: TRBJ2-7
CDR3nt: TGTGCCAGCAGTTTAGGCAGGGGAGAGTACTTC
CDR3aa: CASSLGRGEYF

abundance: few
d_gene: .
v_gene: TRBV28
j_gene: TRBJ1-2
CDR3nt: TGTGCCAGCAGTTCCTCAGGGCGGAGGGGCTACACCTTC
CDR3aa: CASSSSGRRGYTF

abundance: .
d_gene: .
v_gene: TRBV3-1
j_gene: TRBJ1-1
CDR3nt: TGTGCCAGCAGCCAAATTCGGACAAACACTGAAGCTTTCTTT
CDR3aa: CASSQIRTNTEAFF

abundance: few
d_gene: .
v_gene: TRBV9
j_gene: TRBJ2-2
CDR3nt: TGTGCCAGCAGCCCACGCTCGAACACCGGGGAGCTGTTTTTT
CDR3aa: CASSPRSNTGELFF

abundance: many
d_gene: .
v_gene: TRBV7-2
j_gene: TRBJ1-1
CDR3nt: TGTGCCAGCAGCTTAGAGGCAGGGATGAACACTGAAGCTTTCTTT
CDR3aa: CASSLEAGMNTEAFF

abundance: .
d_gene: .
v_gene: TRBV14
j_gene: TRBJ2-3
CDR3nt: TGTGCCAGCAGCCAAGATCCTGTGGCTAGCACAGATACGCAGTATTTT
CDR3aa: CASSQDPVASTDTQYF

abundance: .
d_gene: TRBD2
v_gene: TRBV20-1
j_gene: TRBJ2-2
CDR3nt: TGCAGTGCTACCGTCCCTAGCGGGAGCACCGGGGAGCTGTTTTTT
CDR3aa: CSATVPSGSTGELFF

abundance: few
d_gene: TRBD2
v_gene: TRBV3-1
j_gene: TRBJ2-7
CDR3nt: TGTGCCAGCAGCGTTGGACTAGCGGGAGAGACCTACGAGCAGTACTTC
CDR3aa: CASSVGLAGETYEQYF

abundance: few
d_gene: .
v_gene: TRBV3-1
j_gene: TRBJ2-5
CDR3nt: TGTGCCAGCAGCCAGGCGGGATTAAAAGAGACCCAGTACTTC
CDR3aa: CASSQAGLKETQYF

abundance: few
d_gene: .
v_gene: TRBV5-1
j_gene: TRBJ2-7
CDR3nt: TGCGCCAGCAGCTTGGCTTTGGGCAGGGCAACCTACGAGCAGTACTTC
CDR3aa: CASSLALGRATYEQYF

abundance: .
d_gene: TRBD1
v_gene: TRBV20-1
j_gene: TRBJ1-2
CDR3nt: TGCAGTGCTAGAGATCTGGACAGGGAGAGCTATGGCTACACCTTC
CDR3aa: CSARDLDRESYGYTF

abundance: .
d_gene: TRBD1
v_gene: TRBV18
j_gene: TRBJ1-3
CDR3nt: TGTGCCAGCTCACCACTCGGGGACAGGTCTGGAAACACCATATATTTT
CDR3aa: CASSPLGDRSGNTIYF

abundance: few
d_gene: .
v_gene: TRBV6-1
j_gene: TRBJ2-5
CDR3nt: TGTGCCAGCAGTGAATTGGGGGGTCCATGGAAGTTACAAGAGACCCAGTACTTC
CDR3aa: CASSELGGPWKLQETQYF

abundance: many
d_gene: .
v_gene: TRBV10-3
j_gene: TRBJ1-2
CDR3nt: TGTGCCATCAGTGAGACCAGCCGAGCTAACTATGGCTACACCTTC
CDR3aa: CAISETSRANYGYTF

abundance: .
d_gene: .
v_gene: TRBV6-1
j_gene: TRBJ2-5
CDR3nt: TGTGCCAGCAGTGATTACCCCCGGACCCAGTACTTC
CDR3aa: CASSDYPRTQYF

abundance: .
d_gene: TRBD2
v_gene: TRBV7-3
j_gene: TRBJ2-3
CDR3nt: TGTGCCAGCAGCTTAATAGGGGAGACTAGCGGAACAGATACGCAGTATTTT
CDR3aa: CASSLIGETSGTDTQYF

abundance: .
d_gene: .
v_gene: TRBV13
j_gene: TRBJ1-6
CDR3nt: TGTGCCAGCAGTTCAGCGGGGGGGAATTCACCCCTCCACTTT
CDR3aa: CASSSAGGNSPLHF

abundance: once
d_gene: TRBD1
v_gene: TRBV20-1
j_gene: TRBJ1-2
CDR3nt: TGCAGTGTGTCCCAGGGGGATGGCTACACCTTC
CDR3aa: CSVSQGDGYTF

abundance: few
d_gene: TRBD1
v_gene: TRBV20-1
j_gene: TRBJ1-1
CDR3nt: TGCAGCACGGGACCCAGATTAGGGGGCCTGAACACTGAAGCTTTCTTT
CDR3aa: CSTGPRLGGLNTEAFF

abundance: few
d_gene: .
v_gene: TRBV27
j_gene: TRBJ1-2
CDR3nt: TGTGCCAGCAGTTTATCGGGGACTTCACGGGGCTACACCTTC
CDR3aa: CASSLSGTSRGYTF

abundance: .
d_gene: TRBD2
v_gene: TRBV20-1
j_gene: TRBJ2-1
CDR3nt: TGCAGTGCTAGAATCCTAGCGGGGGGCGGCAATGAGCAGTTCTTC
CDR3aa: CSARILAGGGNEQFF

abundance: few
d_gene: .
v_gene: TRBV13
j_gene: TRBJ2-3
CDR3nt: TGTGCCAGCACCGGGGGAGGCTCGCAGTATTTT
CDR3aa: CASTGGGSQYF

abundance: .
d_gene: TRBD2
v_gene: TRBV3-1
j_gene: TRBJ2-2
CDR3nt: TGTGCCAGCAGCCAGTCCAGGGAAAGACTAGCGCCGGGAGTAGTCGGGGAGCTGTTTTTT
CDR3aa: CASSQSRERLAPGVVGELFF

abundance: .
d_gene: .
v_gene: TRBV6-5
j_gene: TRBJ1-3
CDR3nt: TGTGCCAGCAGTGCTTTGACCTCTGGAAACACCATATATTTT
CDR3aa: CASSALTSGNTIYF

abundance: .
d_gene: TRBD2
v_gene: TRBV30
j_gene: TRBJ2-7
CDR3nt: TGTGCCTGGAGTTTGGGGACTAGTGAGAACGAGCAGTACTTC
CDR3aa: CAWSLGTSENEQYF

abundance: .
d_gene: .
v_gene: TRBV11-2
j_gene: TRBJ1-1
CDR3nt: TGTGCCAGCAGTTCGCCAGAGGGCCTCAGGAACACTGAAGCTTTCTTT
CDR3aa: CASSSPEGLRNTEAFF

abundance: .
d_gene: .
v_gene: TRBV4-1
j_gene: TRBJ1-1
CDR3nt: TGCGCCAGCAGAGAACAGGTTGCGAACACTGAAGCTTTCTTT
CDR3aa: CASREQVANTEAFF

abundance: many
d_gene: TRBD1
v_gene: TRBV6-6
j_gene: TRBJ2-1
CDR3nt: TGTGCCAGCAGCTTACCGGGACAGGGGAACAATGAGCAGTTCTTC
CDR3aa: CASSLPGQGNNEQFF